This T cell receptor (beta chain) was identified during a study of blood T cell repertoires in COVID-19. In the authors' methods: From reference gene primer amplification, estimates of nucleated cell counts were derived. The assay was immunoSEQ multiplex PCR, and TCRdb's table has in-frame clones only and misses some. The DNA gave D and trimming, while V, J and clone size come from that table. Of 250,000 to 350,000 clones listed, 90% were seen once; the top ten hold 1.7%. The ends lost 3 bases at V and 7 bases at J; junction bases unmatched: 8. Germline CDR1 reads SGDLS; CDR2 reads YYNGEE. The CDR3 has 14 amino acids.

The chain combines TRBV9 with TRBJ1-2; 8 nucleotides line up with TRBD1. Sequencing was carried out using PBMCs or T cells enriched from blood (not recorded which). This clonotype originated in a young woman with acute COVID-19. The CDR3 bases are TGTGCCAGCAGCGGGCAGGGGGCATTTGGTGGCTACACCTTC. This codes for CASSGQGAFGGYTF.